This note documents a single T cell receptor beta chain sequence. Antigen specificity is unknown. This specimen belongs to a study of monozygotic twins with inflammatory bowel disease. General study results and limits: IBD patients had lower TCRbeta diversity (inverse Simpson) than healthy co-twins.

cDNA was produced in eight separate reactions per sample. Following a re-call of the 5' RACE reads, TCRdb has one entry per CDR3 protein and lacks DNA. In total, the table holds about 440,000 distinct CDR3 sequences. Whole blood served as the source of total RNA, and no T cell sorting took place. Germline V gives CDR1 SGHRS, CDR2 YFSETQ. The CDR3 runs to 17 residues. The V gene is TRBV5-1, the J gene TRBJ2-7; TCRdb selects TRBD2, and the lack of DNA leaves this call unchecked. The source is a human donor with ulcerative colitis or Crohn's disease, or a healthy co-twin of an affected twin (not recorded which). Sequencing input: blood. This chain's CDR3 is CASSPAPLAGGSYEQYF.